This TCR beta chain was recorded in a study of Ad26.COV2.S vaccination and SARS-CoV-2 variants. The CDR3 has 14 amino acids. Germline V gene data show CDR1 as SGHDT and CDR2 as YYEEEE. Trimming took off 4 bases at V and 4 bases at J, with 12 bases between the two ends. The table came from immunoSEQ multiplex PCR; TCRdb's copy has only in-frame clones and leaves some out. The table lists about 180,000 clones, 87% of them singletons. This clonotype was sampled from a human donor who had recovered from COVID-19. Sequencing was performed on peripheral blood, taken after recovery from COVID-19. The chain links TRBV5-6 to TRBJ1-5; TRBD1 is a possible D gene (5 bases). The CDR3 region has the DNA TGTGCCAGCAGCCAAGGGACGGATAATCAGCCCCAGCATTTT. Protein sequence: CASSQGTDNQPQHF.